This is a list of T cell receptor beta chains from one sample in a study of shared clonotypes between healthy human individuals. Profiled with immunoSEQ multiplex PCR; TCRdb holds only in-frame clones, not every one. The sample lists just over 2,000,000 clones; less than 95% were seen once. Sequencing was performed on naive CD8+ T cells sorted from blood. Every receptor here comes from a young man in good health. Each CDR3 is given with its conserved first and last residue.

V gene: TRBV5-6; J gene: TRBJ2-3; CDR3 protein: CASSFRDTQYF
V gene: TRBV15; J gene: TRBJ2-7; CDR3 protein: CATSSTRDRAEQYF
V gene: TRBV9; J gene: TRBJ1-2; CDR3 protein: CASSVARTGVSYGYTF
V gene: TRBV5-1; J gene: TRBJ1-2; CDR3 protein: CASKPTGNYGYTF
V gene: TRBV4-1; J gene: TRBJ2-5; CDR3 protein: CASSQDGLEQETQYF
V gene: TRBV6-5; J gene: TRBJ2-7; CDR3 protein: CASSYGSTYEQYF
V gene: TRBV10-2; J gene: TRBJ2-3; CDR3 protein: CASSEFLGVSTDTQYF
V gene: TRBV9; J gene: TRBJ1-1; CDR3 protein: CASSVTDGWNTEAFF
V gene: TRBV7-9; J gene: TRBJ2-5; CDR3 protein: CASSLAFSRTQETQYF
V gene: TRBV7-9; J gene: TRBJ1-2; CDR3 protein: CASSPVKGGENYGYTF
V gene: TRBV7-9; J gene: TRBJ2-3; CDR3 protein: CASSFSGRAGTDTQYF
V gene: TRBV29-1; J gene: TRBJ2-7; CDR3 protein: CSVVPRGLYEQYF
V gene: TRBV29-1; J gene: TRBJ2-6; CDR3 protein: CSVKGGAGANVLTF
V gene: TRBV30; J gene: TRBJ1-1; CDR3 protein: CAWSDYPDSMNTEAFF
V gene: TRBV7-9; J gene: TRBJ2-1; CDR3 protein: CASSLGDLEQFF
V gene: TRBV7-9; J gene: TRBJ2-7; CDR3 protein: CASSLPSQGREEQYF
V gene: TRBV5-1; J gene: TRBJ2-3; CDR3 protein: CASSSLGNPADTQYF
V gene: TRBV10-3; J gene: TRBJ2-5; CDR3 protein: CAIGEGDELETQYF
V gene: TRBV28; J gene: TRBJ2-3; CDR3 protein: CASSGANRGTDTQYF
V gene: TRBV27; J gene: TRBJ2-1; CDR3 protein: CASSFSVAGDNEQFF
V gene: TRBV10-3; J gene: TRBJ2-7; CDR3 protein: CAISEFMGWLSYEQYF
V gene: TRBV7-8; J gene: TRBJ2-3; CDR3 protein: CASSFEREGITDTQYF
V gene: TRBV7-3; J gene: TRBJ2-1; CDR3 protein: CASSLMVPNEQFF
V gene: TRBV7-2; J gene: TRBJ2-6; CDR3 protein: CASSPPLWESSGANVLTF
V gene: TRBV5-1; J gene: TRBJ2-5; CDR3 protein: CASSWGPSIDPVETQYF
V gene: TRBV27; J gene: TRBJ2-5; CDR3 protein: CASSLVGAGETQYF
V gene: TRBV14; J gene: TRBJ2-5; CDR3 protein: CASSHGLARSQETQYF
V gene: TRBV11-2; J gene: TRBJ2-5; CDR3 protein: CASSSTSGGQETQYF
V gene: TRBV6-1; J gene: TRBJ2-1; CDR3 protein: CASSETAGDPYNEQFF
V gene: TRBV6-6; J gene: TRBJ2-5; CDR3 protein: CASRVGAGYWEETQYF
V gene: TRBV19; J gene: TRBJ2-2; CDR3 protein: CASNPRQGAHGELFF
V gene: TRBV27; J gene: TRBJ2-5; CDR3 protein: CASSFIPHSQETQYF